This is a list of T cell receptor beta chains from one sample in a study of persistence of HIV-infected CD4 T cells. These receptors have no identified antigens. TCRdb's copy holds only in-frame clones and misses some; the assay was immunoSEQ multiplex PCR. The sample includes about 64,000 clones, approximately 75% of them seen just once. The sample in question was CD4+ T cells sorted from PBMCs after approximately 18-hour stimulation, obtained from a patient who received antiretroviral therapy. All receptors derive from an adult man with HIV who was CMV-seropositive. CDR3s include the opening cysteine and the closing phenylalanine or tryptophan. A D gene is named only where the DNA matches it firmly. Not every row has a clone size; where given, it reads once, few, many or a size class.

>NA|12|TRBJ2-7|NA|TRBV6-5
TGTGCCAGCAGTTACGGGGGGCGCGAGCAGTACTTC
CASSYGGREQYF
>NA|15|TRBJ2-1|NA|TRBV19
TGTGCCAGTAGTATAGCACCAGGGGTGTGGGATGAGCAGTTCTTC
CASSIAPGVWDEQFF
>TRBD1|18|TRBJ1-1|NA|TRBV18
TGTGCCAGCTCCCTCTACTCAGACAGGGAAAGGAGTAAGACTGAAGCTTTCTTT
CASSLYSDRERSKTEAFF
>NA|16|TRBJ2-5|NA|TRBV11-3
TGTGCCAGCAGCTTAGGAGAGGGCAGCCTCCAAGAGACCCAGTACTTC
CASSLGEGSLQETQYF
>NA|17|TRBJ1-5|NA|TRBV28
TGTGCCAGCAGTTTTCTTGGGAAGGGAGAAAGCAATCAGCCCCAGCATTTT
CASSFLGKGESNQPQHF
>TRBD1|14|TRBJ1-2|few|TRBV6-5
TGTGCCAGCAGGCCAGGGGGAGGGATCTATGGCTACACCTTC
CASRPGGGIYGYTF
>TRBD1|15|TRBJ1-5|NA|TRBV18
TGTGCCAGCTCACCTGGGACAGTCGGCAATCAGCCCCAGCATTTT
CASSPGTVGNQPQHF
>TRBD1|14|TRBJ1-5|NA|TRBV19
TGTGCCAGTAGTATGGGACAGAAATGGGAGCCCCAGCATTTT
CASSMGQKWEPQHF
>NA|15|TRBJ2-1|NA|TRBV28
TGTGCCAGCAGTTTATGGGTCCGGGGGACGGAAGAGCAGTTCTTC
CASSLWVRGTEEQFF
>TRBD1|13|TRBJ1-2|NA|TRBV7-2
TGTGCCAGCAGCAGGGACAGAGTTTATGGCTACACCTTC
CASSRDRVYGYTF
>TRBD1|15|TRBJ2-1|NA|TRBV2
TGTGCCAGCAGTGATCAGGGGGCTGGCGAAAATGAGCAGTTCTTC
CASSDQGAGENEQFF
>NA|16|TRBJ2-1|few|TRBV7-9
TGTGCCAGCAGCCCCAATGGCGGGACCTTCTCTAATGAGCAGTTCTTC
CASSPNGGTFSNEQFF
>NA|13|TRBJ1-1|NA|TRBV18
TGTGCCAGCTCACCGGCAGGGGATACTGAAGCTTTCTTT
CASSPAGDTEAFF
>TRBD2|15|TRBJ2-3|NA|TRBV2
TGTGCCAGCAGTGCGGCGGGGGGCCAGGAAGATACGCAGTATTTT
CASSAAGGQEDTQYF
>NA|12|TRBJ1-1|NA|TRBV29-1
TGCAGCGTTGATACCAGGGGAACTGAAGCTTTCTTT
CSVDTRGTEAFF
>NA|15|TRBJ1-5|NA|TRBV7-2
TGTGCCAGCAGCTTAGGAGACGGTAGGGTTCAGCCCCAGCATTTT
CASSLGDGRVQPQHF
>NA|12|TRBJ1-1|NA|TRBV3-1/TRBV3-2
TGTGCCAGCACTCGCAGTAACACTGAAGCTTTCTTT
CASTRSNTEAFF
>TRBD1|14|TRBJ2-5|NA|TRBV2
TGTGCCAGCAGGGGCTACAGGGGCGGGGAGACCCAGTACTTC
CASRGYRGGETQYF
>TRBD1|14|TRBJ1-1|few|TRBV10-1
TGCGCCAGCAGCCCGGGACAGGGATTGGGTGAAGCTTTCTTT
CASSPGQGLGEAFF
>NA|13|TRBJ1-2|NA|TRBV10-3
TGTGCCATCAGCGCCGACAGCTACTATGGCTACACCTTC
CAISADSYYGYTF
>NA|14|TRBJ2-3|NA|TRBV9
TGTGCCAGCAGCGAAAGGGATCTCAAGGATACGCAGTATTTT
CASSERDLKDTQYF
>TRBD2|15|TRBJ2-2|NA|TRBV5-1
TGCGCCAGCAGCTCGAGCGGGGGGAACACCGGGGAGCTGTTTTTT
CASSSSGGNTGELFF